The 13 T cell receptor beta chains presented below share a single source sample, sequenced in a study of T cell responses to AZD1222 COVID-19 vaccine. Sequenced by immunoSEQ multiplex PCR; TCRdb stores in-frame clones only, minus some. The data hold 140,000 or so clones, with roughly 90% observed a single time. Specimen: peripheral blood, collected 28 days after the second AZD1222 dose. All receptors come from an adult who received the AZD1222 COVID-19 vaccine.

The J gene is TRBJ2-3, the V gene TRBV18; TRBD2 agrees at 10 bases. CDR3 size: 16 residues. Losses at the gene ends were 3 bases for V and 4 bases for J; bases not matched to a gene: 7. Germline CDR1 and CDR2: KGHSH and LQKENI. CDR3 sequence: CASSPTSSGSADTQYF. DNA of the CDR3: TGTGCCAGCTCACCCACCTCTAGCGGGAGCGCAGATACGCAGTATTTT.

This clone was seen only a few times. The chain carries TRBV5-1 and TRBJ2-7, with unresolved D. V shed 0 bases and J shed 1 base, with 14 bases lying between them. Germline CDR1 reads SGHRS; CDR2 reads YFSETQ. This CDR3 comprises 16 residues. CDR3 in DNA: TGCGCCAGCAGCTTGGCCCAACGCCCCTTATCCTACGAGCAGTACTTC. It translates to CASSLAQRPLSYEQYF.

The gene calls are TRBV2 and TRBJ2-7; maybe TRBD2 (6 bases). Trimming left V 3 bases short and J 1 base short, with 13 bases between. This CDR3 region has 15 residues. Germline-derived CDR1 and CDR2 are SNHLY and FYNNEI. The CDR3 loop is CASSEGRTFSYEQYF. The CDR3, as DNA: TGTGCCAGCAGTGAGGGGAGGACTTTTTCCTACGAGCAGTACTTC.

The chain is built from TRBV5-1 and TRBJ1-6; no clear D gene. This CDR3 spans 13 amino acids. Germline CDR1 reads SGHRS; CDR2 reads YFSETQ. Trimming pared 0 bases from V and 9 bases from J, leaving 7 bases between. CDR3 protein: CASSLEKGSPLHF. The CDR3 nucleotides read TGCGCCAGCAGCTTGGAGAAGGGTTCACCCCTCCACTTT.

The gene calls are TRBV30 and TRBJ1-3; 9 bases match TRBD1. Germline CDR1 reads GTSNPN; CDR2 reads SVGIG (reference sequence). V lost 2 bases, J lost 8 bases, and 10 bases stayed unmatched. CDR3 length equals 15 residues. The CDR3 coding sequence is TGTGCCTGGAGTATACAGGGGGCTTTCGGGTACACCATATATTTT. Translation gives CAWSIQGAFGYTIYF.

The chain has TRBV7-9 and TRBJ2-2, with 7 positions matching TRBD1. Trimming at V came to 2 bases and at J to 7 bases, leaving 7 bases not matched to a gene. Germline CDR1 SEHNR, CDR2 FQNEAQ (reference sequence). The CDR3 totals 15 residues. Here the CDR3 reads CASSLKAGGNGELFF. The CDR3 DNA sequence: TGTGCCAGCAGCTTAAAGGCAGGGGGAAACGGGGAGCTGTTTTTT.

The rearrangement uses TRBV7-2 and TRBJ1-1; 8 bases map to TRBD1. CDR1 is SGHTA, CDR2 FQGNSA, per germline. V was pared by 2 bases and J by 3 bases, with 8 bases of the junction left unmatched. This CDR3 is built from 16 residues. CDR3 in amino acids: CASSLTWGGQDTEAFF. CDR3 in DNA: TGTGCCAGCAGCTTAACTTGGGGGGGACAGGACACTGAAGCTTTCTTT.

The CDR3 region has the DNA TGTGCCAGCAGCGCCGACAGATATGGCTACACCTTC. Translating it yields CASSADRYGYTF. The chain employs TRBV9 and TRBJ1-2; tentative D call: TRBD1 (5 bases). CDR3 length: 12 residues. V dropped 3 bases and J dropped 5 bases, with 8 bases sitting between them. Germline-derived CDR1 and CDR2 are SGDLS and YYNGEE.

J is TRBJ2-7 and V is TRBV29-1; TRBD2 agrees at 11 bases. CDR1 SQVTM and CDR2 ANQGSEA come from the germline V gene. V dropped 6 bases and J dropped 5; count of bases not matched to a gene: 18. This CDR3 spans 17 amino acids. The CDR3 loop reads CSVATGGTSGVFHEQYF. Here the CDR3 DNA reads TGCAGCGTGGCGACGGGCGGGACTAGCGGTGTCTTCCACGAGCAGTACTTC.

The CDR3 spells CASSYGQGPNTEAFF. The CDR3, as DNA: TGTGCCAGCAGTTACGGACAGGGTCCGAACACTGAAGCTTTCTTT. V gene TRBV6-6 combines with J gene TRBJ1-1; 8 positions match TRBD1. The V gene end was trimmed by 2 bases and the J gene end by 1 base; junction bases not matched to a gene: 3. The germline V gene encodes CDR1 MNHNY and CDR2 SVGAGI (reference sequence). This CDR3 contains 15 residues.

The J gene is TRBJ1-2, the V gene TRBV7-9; D is uncertain. The CDR3 contains 12 residues. The germline V gene has CDR1 SEHNR and CDR2 FQNEAQ (reference sequence). V was trimmed by 6 bases and J by 4 bases, leaving 9 bases between them. CDR3 residues: CASSPPGYGYTF. DNA of the CDR3: TGTGCCAGCAGTCCACCAGGCTATGGCTACACCTTC. Variable domain in full (rest from reference TRBV7-9 and TRBJ1-2): DTGVSQNPRHKITKRGQNVTFRCDPISEHNRLYWYRQTLGQGPEFLTYFQNEAQLEKSRLLSDRFSAERPKGSFSTLEIQRTEQGDSAMYLCASSPPGYGYTFGSGTRLTVV.

V and J are TRBV25-1 and TRBJ2-2; D call uncertain. V lost 2 bases, J lost 7 bases, and 11 bases lay in between. The CDR3 totals 14 residues. Germline assignment: CDR1 MGHDK and CDR2 SYGVNS. CDR3 DNA sequence: TGTGCCAGCAGTGAACTCGCTTGGAACGGGGAGCTGTTTTTT. As protein: CASSELAWNGELFF.

V and J are TRBV30 and TRBJ2-2; no firm D call. This CDR3 spans 12 amino acids. The ends were cut back, 2 bases at V and 5 bases at J, with 6 bases in the middle. From germline, CDR1 is GTSNPN and CDR2 SVGIG (reference sequence). Written as DNA, the CDR3 is TGTGCCTGGAGTCGTAAAACCGGGGAGCTGTTTTTT. This gives the protein CAWSRKTGELFF.